The 8 T cell receptor beta chains in this list originate from one sample, sequenced in a study of Ad26.COV2.S vaccination and SARS-CoV-2 variants (dated by TCRdb to about 2021). Library prep was done by the immunoSEQ multiplex PCR assay. What TCRdb holds here is the immuneACCESS table cut down to in-frame rearrangements. Part of the clones is not present; checked against another copy, under half of the missing clones reflect an unresolved V gene, and the others are unexplained. In all, the sample holds 440,000 or so clones, and roughly 88% of those were seen once. Together, the top ten hold 4.3% of the sample. This sample's treatment or condition label indicates: 15 to 20 received Ad26.COV2.S at low or high dose, single or two shots; five or six received placebo; per-sample allocation not given. Repertoires of vaccine and placebo recipients were sequenced from samples collected on day 63 after the first injection.

Sequenced material: peripheral blood, taken in a trial of Ad26.COV2.S vaccine versus placebo. The receptors stem from a person aged 18 to 65 who received the Ad26.COV2.S COVID-19 vaccine or a placebo.

In nucleotides, the CDR3 is TGCGCCAGCAGCCTTTGGACGTCAGGTATTCCAGATACGCAGTATTTT. Encoded protein: CASSLWTSGIPDTQYF. V usage is TRBV5-1 and J usage is TRBJ2-3; D gene uncertain. V was clipped by 4 bases and J by 4 bases, with 19 bases between them. Germline V gene lookup returns CDR1 SGHRS and CDR2 YFSETQ. The CDR3 loop spans 16 amino acids. Drawing the rest from reference TRBV5-1 and TRBJ2-3, the complete variable domain is KAGVTQTPRYLIKTRGQQVTLSCSPISGHRSVSWYQQTPGQGLQFLFEYFSETQRNKGNFPGRFSGRQFSNSRSEMNVSTLELGDSALYLCASSLWTSGIPDTQYFGPGTRLTVL.

This rearrangement joins TRBV4-3 to TRBJ2-5, with D possibly matching TRBD2 (6 bases). The CDR3 is 16 amino acids. CDR1 and CDR2 from the germline V gene are LGHNA and YSLEER. V was cut by 0 bases and J by 3 bases, with 14 bases left in between. The CDR3: CASSQESASEEETQYF. The CDR3 bases are TGCGCCAGCAGCCAAGAAAGCGCTAGCGAAGAAGAGACCCAGTACTTC.

The count of this clone is one. The V gene is TRBV2, the J gene TRBJ2-5; 8 bases are a match to TRBD1. Germline V gives CDR1 SNHLY, CDR2 FYNNEI. The CDR3 runs to 15 residues. V dropped 5 bases and J dropped 3; count of bases not matched to a gene: 8. The CDR3 coding sequence is TGTGCCAGCAGTCAACAGGGGGTGCGGGAAGAGACCCAGTACTTC. Its translation is CASSQQGVREETQYF.

The chain is built from TRBV6-2 or TRBV6-3 and TRBJ1-1, with 9 bases identical to TRBD1. There are 13 residues in the CDR3. Losses at the gene ends were 2 bases for V and 11 bases for J; bases not matched to a gene: 6. The germline gives CDR1 MNHEY, CDR2 SVGEGT. DNA of the CDR3: TGTGCCAGCAGTTACACCGACAGGGGGGTTGCTTTCTTT. Translating it yields CASSYTDRGVAFF.

The V call is TRBV6-5, the J call TRBJ1-5; TRBD1 is a possible D gene (6 bases). The CDR3 sequence is 15 residues long. Germline assignment: CDR1 MNHEY and CDR2 SVGAGI. Trimming pared 6 bases from V and 6 bases from J, leaving 18 bases between. For the CDR3, the DNA is TGTGCCAGCAGGGCTAATACAGGGTGGGGTCAGCCCCAGCATTTT. It codes for CASRANTGWGQPQHF.

The V and J genes are TRBV2 and TRBJ2-3; D is undetermined. This CDR3 is 12 amino acids long. Germline V gene lookup returns CDR1 SNHLY and CDR2 FYNNEI. Trimming removed 10 bases at V and 2 bases at J, with 10 bases between. The CDR3 spells CATELVTDTQYF. The DNA for the CDR3 is TGTGCCACCGAACTCGTCACAGATACGCAGTATTTT.

This clone appeared once. The chain links TRBV10-3 to TRBJ2-5; 8 nucleotides agree with TRBD1. Trimming took 4 bases from V and 5 from J; bases not matched to a gene: 18. The CDR3 is 18 residues long. In germline, CDR1 is ENHRY, CDR2 SYGVKD. The CDR3 sequence is CAISVRPRQGPNVETQYF. The CDR3 bases are TGTGCCATCAGTGTGCGGCCGCGACAGGGGCCCAATGTGGAGACCCAGTACTTC.

This clone was recorded only once. The J gene is TRBJ2-7, the V gene TRBV5-1; either TRBD1 or TRBD2 may fit D (5 bases each). The CDR3 sequence is 15 residues long. V lost 3 bases and J 5 bases, leaving 18 bases between the germline ends. Germline loops: CDR1 SGHRS, CDR2 YFSETQ. The CDR3 DNA is TGCGCCAGCAGCTCGGGGCTGCGGGCCTTGGACGAGCAGTACTTC. It codes for CASSSGLRALDEQYF. Full variable domain (rest looked up from reference TRBV5-1 and TRBJ2-7): KAGVTQTPRYLIKTRGQQVTLSCSPISGHRSVSWYQQTPGQGLQFLFEYFSETQRNKGNFPGRFSGRQFSNSRSEMNVSTLELGDSALYLCASSSGLRALDEQYFGPGTRLTVT.